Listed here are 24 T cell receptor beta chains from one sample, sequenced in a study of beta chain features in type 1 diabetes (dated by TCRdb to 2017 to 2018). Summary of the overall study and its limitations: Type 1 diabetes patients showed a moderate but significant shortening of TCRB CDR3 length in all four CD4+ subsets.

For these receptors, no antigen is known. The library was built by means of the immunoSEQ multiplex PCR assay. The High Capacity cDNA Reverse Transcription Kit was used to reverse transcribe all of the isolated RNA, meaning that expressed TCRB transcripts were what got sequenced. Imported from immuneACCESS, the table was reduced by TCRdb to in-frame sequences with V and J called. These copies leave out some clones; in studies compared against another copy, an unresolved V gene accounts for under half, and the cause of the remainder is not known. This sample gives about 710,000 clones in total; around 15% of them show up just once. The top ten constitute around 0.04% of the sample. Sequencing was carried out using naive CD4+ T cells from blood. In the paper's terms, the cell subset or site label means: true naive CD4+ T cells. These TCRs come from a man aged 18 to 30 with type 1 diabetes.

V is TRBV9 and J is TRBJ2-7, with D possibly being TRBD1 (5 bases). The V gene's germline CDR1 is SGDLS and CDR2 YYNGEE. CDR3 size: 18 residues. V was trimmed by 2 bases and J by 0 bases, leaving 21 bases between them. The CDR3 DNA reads TGTGCCAGCAGCGTGACAGTAGATAGCCTATCGAACTCCTACGAGCAGTACTTC. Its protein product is CASSVTVDSLSNSYEQYF.

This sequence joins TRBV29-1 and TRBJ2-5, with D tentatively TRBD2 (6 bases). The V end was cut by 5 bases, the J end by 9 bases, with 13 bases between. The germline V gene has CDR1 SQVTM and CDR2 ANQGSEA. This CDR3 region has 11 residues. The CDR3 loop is CSVKGREAQYF. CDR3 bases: TGCAGCGTTAAGGGCAGGGAGGCCCAGTACTTC.

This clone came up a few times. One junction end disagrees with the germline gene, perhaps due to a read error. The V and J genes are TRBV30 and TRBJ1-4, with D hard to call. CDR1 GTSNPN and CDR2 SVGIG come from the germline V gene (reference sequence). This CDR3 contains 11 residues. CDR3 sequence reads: CSGETYEKLFF. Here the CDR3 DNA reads TGTTCTGGGGAAACTTATGAAAAACTGTTTTTT.

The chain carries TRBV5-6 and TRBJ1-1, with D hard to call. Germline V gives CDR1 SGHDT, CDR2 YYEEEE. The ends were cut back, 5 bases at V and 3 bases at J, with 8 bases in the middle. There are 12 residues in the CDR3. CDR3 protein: CASSSADTEAFF. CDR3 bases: TGTGCCAGCAGTTCGGCCGACACTGAAGCTTTCTTT. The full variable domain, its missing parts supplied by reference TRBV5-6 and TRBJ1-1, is DAGVTQSPTHLIKTRGQQVTLRCSPKSGHDTVSWYQQALGQGPQFIFQYYEEEERQRGNFPDRFSGHQFPNYSSELNVNALLLGDSALYLCASSSADTEAFFGQGTRLTVV.

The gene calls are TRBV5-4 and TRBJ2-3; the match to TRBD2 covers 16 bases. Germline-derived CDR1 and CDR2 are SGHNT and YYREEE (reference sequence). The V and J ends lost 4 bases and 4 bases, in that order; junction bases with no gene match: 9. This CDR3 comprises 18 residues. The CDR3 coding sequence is TGTGCCAGCAGCCACGGGACTAGCGGGGGGGCCGGGGCAGATACGCAGTATTTT. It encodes CASSHGTSGGAGADTQYF.

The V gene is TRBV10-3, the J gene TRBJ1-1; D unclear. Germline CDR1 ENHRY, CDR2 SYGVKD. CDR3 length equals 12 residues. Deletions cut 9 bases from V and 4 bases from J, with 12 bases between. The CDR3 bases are TGTGCCATGGGGAAGAGTGGCACTGAAGCTTTCTTT. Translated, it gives CAMGKSGTEAFF.

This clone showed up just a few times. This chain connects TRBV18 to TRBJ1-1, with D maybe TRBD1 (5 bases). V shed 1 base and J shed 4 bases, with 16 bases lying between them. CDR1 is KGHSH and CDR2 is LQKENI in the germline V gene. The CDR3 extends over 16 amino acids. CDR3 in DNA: TGTGCCAGCTCACCACTAGACAGCCTTGTCGGCACTGAAGCTTTCTTT. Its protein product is CASSPLDSLVGTEAFF.

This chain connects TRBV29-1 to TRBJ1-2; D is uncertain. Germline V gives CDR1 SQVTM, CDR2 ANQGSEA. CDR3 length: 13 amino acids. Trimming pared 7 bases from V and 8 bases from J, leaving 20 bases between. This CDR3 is CSAQPAELWGYTF. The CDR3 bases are TGCAGCGCCCAGCCAGCAGAACTATGGGGCTACACCTTC.

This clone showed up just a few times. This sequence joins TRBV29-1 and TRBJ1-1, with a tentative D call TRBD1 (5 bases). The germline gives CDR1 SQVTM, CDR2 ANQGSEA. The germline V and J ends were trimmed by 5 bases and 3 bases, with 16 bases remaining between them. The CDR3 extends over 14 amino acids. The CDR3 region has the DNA TGCAGCGTTCTCCAGGGACTATCACACACTGAAGCTTTCTTT. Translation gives CSVLQGLSHTEAFF.

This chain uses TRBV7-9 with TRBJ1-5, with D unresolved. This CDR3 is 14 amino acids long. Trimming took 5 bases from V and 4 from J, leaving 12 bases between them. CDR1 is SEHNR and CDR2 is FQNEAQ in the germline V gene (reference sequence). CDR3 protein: CASSPVLGNQPQHF. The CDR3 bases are TGTGCCAGCAGCCCGGTGTTGGGAAATCAGCCCCAGCATTTT.

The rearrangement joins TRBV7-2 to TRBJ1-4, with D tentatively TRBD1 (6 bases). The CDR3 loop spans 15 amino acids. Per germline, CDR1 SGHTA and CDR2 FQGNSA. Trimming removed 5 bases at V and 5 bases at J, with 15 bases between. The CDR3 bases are TGTGCCAGCAGCCTTGGGGGGCAGGGGAATGAAAAACTGTTTTTT. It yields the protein CASSLGGQGNEKLFF.

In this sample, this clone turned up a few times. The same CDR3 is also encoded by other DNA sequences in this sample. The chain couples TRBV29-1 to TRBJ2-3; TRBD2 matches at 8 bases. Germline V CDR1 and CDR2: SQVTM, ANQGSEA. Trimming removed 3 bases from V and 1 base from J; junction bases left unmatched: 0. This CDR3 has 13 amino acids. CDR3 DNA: TGCAGCGTTGAGCGGGGGGGCACAGATACGCAGTATTTT. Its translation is CSVERGGTDTQYF.

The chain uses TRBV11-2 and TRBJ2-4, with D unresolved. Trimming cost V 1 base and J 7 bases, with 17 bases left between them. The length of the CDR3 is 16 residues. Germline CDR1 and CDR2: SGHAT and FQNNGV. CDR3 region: CASSLGGSGVGNIQYF. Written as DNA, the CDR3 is TGTGCCAGCAGCTTAGGCGGCAGTGGAGTGGGGAACATTCAGTACTTC.

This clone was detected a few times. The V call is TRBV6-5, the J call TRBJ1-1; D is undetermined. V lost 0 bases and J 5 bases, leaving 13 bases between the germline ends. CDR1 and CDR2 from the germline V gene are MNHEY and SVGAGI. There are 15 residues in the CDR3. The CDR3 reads CASSYSYGIGTEAFF. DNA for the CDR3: TGTGCCAGCAGTTACTCTTACGGAATTGGGACTGAAGCTTTCTTT.

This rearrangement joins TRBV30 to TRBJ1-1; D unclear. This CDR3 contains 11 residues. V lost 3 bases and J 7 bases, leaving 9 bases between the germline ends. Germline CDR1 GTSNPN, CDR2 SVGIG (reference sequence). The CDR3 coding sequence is TGTGCCTGGAGGGTTAGTGGTGAAGCTTTCTTT. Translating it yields CAWRVSGEAFF.

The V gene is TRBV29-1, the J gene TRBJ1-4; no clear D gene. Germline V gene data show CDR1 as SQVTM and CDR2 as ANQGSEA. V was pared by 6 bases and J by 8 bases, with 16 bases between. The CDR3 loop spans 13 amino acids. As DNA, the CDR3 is TGCAGCGTCGCCAGAGATAGGCGGGAAAAACTGTTTTTT. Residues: CSVARDRREKLFF.

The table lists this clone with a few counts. The CDR3 DNA sequence: TGTGCCTGGAGTGCTGGGACAGGTTACTACGAGCAGTACTTC. Its protein product is CAWSAGTGYYEQYF. This chain joins TRBV30 and TRBJ2-7; the match to TRBD1 covers 8 bases. Per the germline V gene, CDR1 is GTSNPN and CDR2 is SVGIG (reference sequence). The CDR3 sequence is 14 residues long. Trimming cost V 1 base and J 3 bases; bases outside gene matches: 5. The full variable domain, its missing parts supplied by reference TRBV30 and TRBJ2-7, is SQTIHQWPATLVQPVGSPLSLECTVEGTSNPNLYWYRQAAGRGLQLLFYSVGIGQISSEVPQNLSASRPQDRQFILSSKKLLLSDSGFYLCAWSAGTGYYEQYFGPGTRLTVT.

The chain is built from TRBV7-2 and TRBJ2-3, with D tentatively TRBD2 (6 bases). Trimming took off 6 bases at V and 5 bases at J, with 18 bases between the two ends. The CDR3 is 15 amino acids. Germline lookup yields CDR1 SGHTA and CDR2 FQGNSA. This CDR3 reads CASRRRYLGGDTQYF. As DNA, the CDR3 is TGTGCCAGCAGGCGCAGGTATTTGGGGGGAGATACGCAGTATTTT.

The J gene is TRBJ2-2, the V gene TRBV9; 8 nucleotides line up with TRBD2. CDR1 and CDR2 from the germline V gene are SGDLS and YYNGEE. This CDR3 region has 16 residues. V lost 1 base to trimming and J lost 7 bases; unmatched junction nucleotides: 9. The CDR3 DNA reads TGTGCCAGCAGCGTATTAGCGGGGAGCCTCGGCGGGGAGCTGTTTTTT. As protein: CASSVLAGSLGGELFF.

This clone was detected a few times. The CDR3 protein is CASSQDSTNYGYTF. The CDR3 DNA reads TGCGCCAGCAGCCAAGACAGCACTAACTATGGCTACACCTTC. The chain joins TRBV5-1 to TRBJ1-2; weak D call: TRBD1 (5 bases). From germline, CDR1 is SGHRS and CDR2 YFSETQ. The CDR3 has 14 residues. The V end lost 4 bases, the J end lost 0 bases, and 10 bases lay between the germline ends.

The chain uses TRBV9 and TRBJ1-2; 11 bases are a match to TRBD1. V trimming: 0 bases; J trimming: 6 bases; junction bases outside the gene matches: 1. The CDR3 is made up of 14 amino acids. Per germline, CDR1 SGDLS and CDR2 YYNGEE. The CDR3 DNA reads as TGTGCCAGCAGCGTAGGGACAGGGGGCCATGGCTACACCTTC. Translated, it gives CASSVGTGGHGYTF.

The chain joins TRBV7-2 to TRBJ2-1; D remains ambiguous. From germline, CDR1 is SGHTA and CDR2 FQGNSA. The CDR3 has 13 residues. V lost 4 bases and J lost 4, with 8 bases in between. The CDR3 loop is CASSSTVYNEQFF. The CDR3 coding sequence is TGTGCCAGCAGCTCCACAGTATACAATGAGCAGTTCTTC.

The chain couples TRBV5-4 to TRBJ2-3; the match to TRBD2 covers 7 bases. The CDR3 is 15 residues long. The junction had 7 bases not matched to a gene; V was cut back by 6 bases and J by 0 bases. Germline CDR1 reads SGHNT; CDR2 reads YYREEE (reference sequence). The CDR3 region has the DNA TGTGCCAGCAACAGCCACGGGGGGAGCACAGATACGCAGTATTTT. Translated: CASNSHGGSTDTQYF.

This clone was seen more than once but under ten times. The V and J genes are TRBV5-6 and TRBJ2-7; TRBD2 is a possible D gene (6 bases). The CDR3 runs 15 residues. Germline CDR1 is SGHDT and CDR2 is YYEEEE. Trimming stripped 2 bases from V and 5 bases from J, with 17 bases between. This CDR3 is CASSFLDGRADEQYF. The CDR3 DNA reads TGTGCCAGCAGCTTCCTCGACGGGAGAGCGGACGAGCAGTACTTC.